This T cell receptor beta chain was identified in a study of cytomegalovirus exposure and HLA in healthy donors. PCR employed 60 Vbeta and 13 Jbeta primers. Libraries were prepared by immunoSEQ multiplex PCR; TCRdb keeps only in-frame clonotypes and omits some of them. The sample has over 75,000 clones, about nine tenths seen once. CDR3 length: 13 residues. With 6 bases clipped from V and 5 bases from J, the junction kept 3 bases outside the gene matches. Germline loops: CDR1 MDHEN, CDR2 SYDVKM. The clonotype originates from a young man in good health and CMV-seropositive. The chain uses TRBV28 and TRBJ1-4, with 7 bases fitting TRBD1. Sequences were obtained from PBMCs. The CDR3 nucleotides read TGTGCCAGCAGCCTGGGACAGAATGAAAAACTGTTTTTT. Its translation: CASSLGQNEKLFF.